One sample yielded the 28 T cell receptor beta chains listed below, sequenced in a study of graft-versus-host responses after intestinal transplantation. Here immunoSEQ multiplex PCR was the method, and the copy in TCRdb shows in-frame clones only, minus some. The sample has around 110,000 clones; roughly nine tenths are singletons. Their cognate antigens are unknown. This material consisted of unstimulated CD4+ T cells sorted from spleen or lymph node cells, taken before intestinal transplant. The receptors were gathered from a human donor who received an intestinal transplant.

This CDR3 is CAWRPSFTDTQYF. CDR3 DNA sequence: TGTGCCTGGAGGCCTAGCTTCACAGATACGCAGTATTTT. The rearrangement uses TRBV30 and TRBJ2-3, with D possibly being TRBD2 (5 bases). Trimming pared 3 bases from V and 2 bases from J, leaving 9 bases between. This CDR3 region has 13 residues. Germline CDR1 reads GTSNPN; CDR2 reads SVGIG (reference sequence).

This chain uses TRBV4-1 with TRBJ2-3; possible D gene TRBD2, 7 bases. V lost 3 bases to trimming and J lost 2 bases, with 12 bases between them. The germline gives CDR1 MGHRA, CDR2 YSYEKL. The CDR3 has 15 amino acids. The CDR3 region is CASSHFAGATDTQYF. In DNA form, the CDR3 reads TGCGCCAGCAGCCATTTTGCGGGGGCCACAGATACGCAGTATTTT.

CDR3 DNA: TGTGCCAGCAGTGCCGAGGGGGGGAACATTCAGTACTTC. Its protein product is CASSAEGGNIQYF. The rearrangement links TRBV2 to TRBJ2-4; a weak D match, TRBD2 (7 bases). V lost 4 bases and J 7 bases, leaving 11 bases between the germline ends. CDR3 size: 13 residues. Germline V lookup: CDR1 SNHLY, CDR2 FYNNEI.

This clone was detected only once. V gene TRBV23-1 combines with J gene TRBJ2-5; 8 bases match TRBD2. TRBV23-1 is assigned to the ORF class and has an uncertain function. Losses at the gene ends were 3 bases for V and 6 bases for J; bases not matched to a gene: 6. This CDR3 is built from 14 residues. CDR3 sequence reads: CASSHGTSRKTQYF. The CDR3 bases are TGCGCCAGCAGTCATGGGACTAGTAGGAAGACCCAGTACTTC.

The rearrangement joins TRBV6-1 to TRBJ1-4, with D possibly being TRBD1 (6 bases). This CDR3 region has 14 residues. CDR1 is MNHNS, CDR2 SASEGT, per germline. The ends were cut back, 6 bases at V and 2 bases at J, with 10 bases in the middle. The CDR3, as DNA: TGTGCCAGCAGGTACAGGGCCACTAATGAAAAACTGTTTTTT. As protein: CASRYRATNEKLFF.

The chain employs TRBV9 and TRBJ2-1, with TRBD2 matching 8 bases. The CDR3 runs to 16 residues. Trimming cost V 4 bases and J 8 bases; bases outside gene matches: 14. The V gene's germline CDR1 is SGDLS and CDR2 YYNGEE. The CDR3 protein is CASSSRSGMGLYEQFF. Here the CDR3 DNA reads TGTGCCAGCAGCTCCCGTAGCGGGATGGGCTTGTATGAGCAGTTCTTC.

The V call is TRBV7-3, the J call TRBJ2-3; 10 nucleotides line up with TRBD1. Germline values: CDR1 SGHTA, CDR2 FQGTGA. V shed 5 bases and J 0 bases; nucleotides not matched to a gene: 8. The CDR3 spans 17 residues. This CDR3 is CASSLGTGVSSTDTQYF. As DNA, the CDR3 is TGTGCCAGCAGCCTGGGGACAGGGGTTTCTAGCACAGATACGCAGTATTTT.

The gene calls are TRBV28 and TRBJ2-5, with 13 bases fitting TRBD2. This CDR3 has 16 residues. After removal of 4 bases from V and 1 base from J, the junction contained 3 bases not matched to a gene. Germline loops: CDR1 MDHEN, CDR2 SYDVKM. CDR3 region: CASSSGLAGAQETQYF. The CDR3 DNA follows: TGTGCCAGCAGTTCCGGACTAGCGGGAGCCCAAGAGACCCAGTACTTC.

The chain couples TRBV28 to TRBJ2-3; 11 bases align to TRBD2. In germline, CDR1 is MDHEN, CDR2 SYDVKM. CDR3 length: 15 amino acids. V was clipped by 6 bases and J by 6 bases; unmatched bases: 8. CDR3 nucleotide sequence: TGTGCCAGCAGCCCCCCGGGACTAGCGGCTGATACGCAGTATTTT. Residues: CASSPPGLAADTQYF. Together with reference TRBV28 and TRBJ2-3, the CDR3 gives the full variable domain: DVKVTQSSRYLVKRTGEKVFLECVQDMDHENMFWYRQDPGLGLRLIYFSYDVKMKEKGDIPEGYSVSREKKERFSLILESASTNQTSMYLCASSPPGLAADTQYFGPGTRLTVL.

The CDR3 nucleotides read TGCAGCGTTGAAGATCGCTCTCTTGGCAGACTCGGAGCTTTCTTT. Translated, it gives CSVEDRSLGRLGAFF. The V and J genes are TRBV29-1 and TRBJ1-1; no clear D gene. From germline, CDR1 is SQVTM and CDR2 ANQGSEA. This CDR3 contains 15 residues. Trimming left V 0 bases short and J 10 bases short, with 21 bases between.

A single count supports this clone. The genes are TRBV9 and TRBJ2-2, with D unresolved. The V and J ends lost 2 bases and 1 base respectively, with 12 bases between them. The CDR3 contains 16 residues. Germline CDR1 is SGDLS and CDR2 is YYNGEE. CDR3 coding DNA: TGTGCCAGCAGCGTTGAACACACCCGGAACACCGGGGAGCTGTTTTTT. Protein: CASSVEHTRNTGELFF.

The V and J genes are TRBV11-2 and TRBJ2-7; TRBD2 matches at 9 bases. Trimming took 6 bases from V and 3 from J; bases not matched to a gene: 6. Germline V gene lookup returns CDR1 SGHAT and CDR2 FQNNGV. CDR3 length equals 14 residues. The CDR3, as DNA: TGTGCCAGCAGGACTAGCGGAAACAGCTACGAGCAGTACTTC. It specifies CASRTSGNSYEQYF. The full variable domain, in which reference TRBV11-2 and TRBJ2-7 provide the parts outside the CDR3, is EAGVAQSPRYKIIEKRQSVAFWCNPISGHATLYWYQQILGQGPKLLIQFQNNGVVDDSQLPKDRFSAERLKGVDSTLKIQPAKLEDSAVYLCASRTSGNSYEQYFGPGTRLTVT.

J is TRBJ1-5 and V is TRBV14; 9 bases fit TRBD1. The J segment lost 5 bases and the V segment lost 3 bases, leaving 8 bases of the junction unmatched. The CDR3 covers 16 residues. CDR1 is SGHDN, CDR2 FVKESK, per germline. The DNA of the CDR3 is TGTGCCAGCAGCCAGCCGGGACAGGGCCACTATCAGCCCCAGCATTTT. It specifies CASSQPGQGHYQPQHF.

The rearrangement joins TRBV4-1 to TRBJ1-1, with D possibly being TRBD1 (5 bases). CDR3 length: 15 residues. V was cut by 1 base and J by 5 bases, with 14 bases left in between. Germline V gives CDR1 MGHRA, CDR2 YSYEKL. The CDR3 nucleotides are TGCGCCAGCAGCCAAGTCGGGGGTCGTTGGACTGAAGCTTTCTTT. This encodes CASSQVGGRWTEAFF.

The V call is TRBV6-1, the J call TRBJ2-7, with 8 bases aligning to TRBD1. The V gene end was trimmed by 7 bases and the J gene end by 2 bases; junction bases not matched to a gene: 7. The CDR3 runs 14 residues. Germline loops: CDR1 MNHNS, CDR2 SASEGT. CDR3 coding DNA: TGTGCCAGCACAATACGGGACAGGCCCTACGAGCAGTACTTC. Protein: CASTIRDRPYEQYF.

V and J are TRBV4-1 and TRBJ2-7, with 7 bases that match TRBD1. V was pared by 5 bases and J by 0 bases, with 10 bases of the junction left unmatched. Germline values: CDR1 MGHRA, CDR2 YSYEKL. The CDR3 spans 16 residues. The CDR3 region is CASSAQWQGVSYEQYF. CDR3 DNA sequence: TGCGCCAGCAGCGCCCAGTGGCAGGGGGTCTCCTACGAGCAGTACTTC.

The chain couples TRBV27 to TRBJ2-2, with 8 bases lining up with TRBD1. Germline CDR1 is MNHEY and CDR2 is SMNVEV (reference sequence). The CDR3 is 16 amino acids. Trimming at V came to 10 bases and at J to 5 bases, leaving 15 bases not matched to a gene. The CDR3 DNA is TGTGCCACCAAGGCCCTTGACAGGGGTAGAACCGGGGAGCTGTTTTTT. Translating gives CATKALDRGRTGELFF.

The rearrangement links TRBV18 to TRBJ2-7, with 7 nucleotides matching TRBD1. V lost 2 bases, J lost 0 bases, and 4 bases stayed unmatched. The CDR3 consists of 15 residues. The germline gives CDR1 KGHSH, CDR2 LQKENI. Here the CDR3 reads CASSPIGTASYEQYF. The DNA for the CDR3 is TGTGCCAGCTCACCAATTGGGACAGCCTCCTACGAGCAGTACTTC.

The chain has TRBV5-1 and TRBJ2-1, with 8 nucleotides matching TRBD1. The CDR3 sequence is 15 residues long. CDR1 and CDR2 (germline): SGHRS, YFSETQ. V trimming: 0 bases; J trimming: 5 bases; junction bases outside the gene matches: 4. The CDR3 sequence is CASSLAWGQDNEQFF. In DNA, the CDR3 is TGCGCCAGCAGCTTGGCATGGGGACAGGACAATGAGCAGTTCTTC.

The chain employs TRBV28 and TRBJ1-1; D uncertain. The V end was cut by 2 bases, the J end by 3 bases, with 16 bases between. Germline V lookup: CDR1 MDHEN, CDR2 SYDVKM. The CDR3 runs to 16 residues. The CDR3, as DNA: TGTGCCAGCAGTTTAGCTGTGGTTCTCGGGGACACTGAAGCTTTCTTT. Protein product: CASSLAVVLGDTEAFF.

The chain combines TRBV27 with TRBJ1-2; D might be TRBD1 (5 bases). Germline CDR1 and CDR2: MNHEY and SMNVEV (reference sequence). The CDR3 extends over 14 amino acids. V was clipped by 1 base and J by 4 bases, with 10 bases between them. The CDR3 region is CASSLWGGTYGYTF. CDR3 nucleotides: TGTGCCAGCAGTTTATGGGGGGGGACCTATGGCTACACCTTC.

This clone was picked up one time. The chain carries TRBV5-1 and TRBJ2-5; 10 bases agree with TRBD1. Losses at the gene ends were 4 bases for V and 5 bases for J; bases not matched to a gene: 8. The germline gives CDR1 SGHRS, CDR2 YFSETQ. The CDR3 length is 15 residues. The CDR3 DNA is TGCGCCAGCAGCACACGGACAGGGGGTTGGGAGACCCAGTACTTC. Translating it yields CASSTRTGGWETQYF.

Comments on this clone: An end of the junction differs from the germline gene, which may be a read error. This chain uses TRBV6-6 with TRBJ1-1, with TRBD1 identical over 8 bases. Per germline, CDR1 MNHNY and CDR2 SVGAGI (reference sequence). This CDR3 is built from 13 residues. The CDR3 spells CASRLAGQGEVGF. CDR3 nucleotide sequence: TGTGCCAGCAGACTAGCAGGACAGGGCGAGGTGGGATTT.

This clone has only a few counts. V and J are TRBV30 and TRBJ1-1, with 7 bases fitting TRBD1. Germline-derived CDR1 and CDR2 are GTSNPN and SVGIG (reference sequence). J was trimmed by 6 bases and V by 0 bases; bases with no gene match: 4. The CDR3 consists of 13 residues. The CDR3 loop reads CAWSVGRGSEAFF. The CDR3 DNA is TGTGCCTGGAGTGTCGGCAGGGGGTCTGAAGCTTTCTTT.

The rearrangement uses TRBV7-2 and TRBJ2-7, with 8 bases aligning to TRBD1. The CDR3 is 16 residues long. Germline V CDR1 and CDR2: SGHTA, FQGNSA. V shed 5 bases and J 3 bases; nucleotides not matched to a gene: 12. In nucleotides, the CDR3 is TGTGCCAGCAGCCCAAGCCGGACAGGGCCCTACTACGAGCAGTACTTC. Amino acid sequence: CASSPSRTGPYYEQYF.

This chain uses TRBV4-1 with TRBJ1-1, with 8 nucleotides matching TRBD1. Germline V gives CDR1 MGHRA, CDR2 YSYEKL. CDR3 length equals 17 residues. V gave up 2 bases and J gave up 0 bases; unmatched junction bases: 8. Here the CDR3 reads CASSQTGTGLMNTEAFF. The CDR3 bases are TGCGCCAGCAGCCAAACCGGGACAGGCCTCATGAACACTGAAGCTTTCTTT.

This chain uses TRBV5-1 with TRBJ2-5, with TRBD1 matching over 10 bases. The end of the DNA fits TRBJ2-7 better, so the J call may be wrong. CDR1 and CDR2 from the germline V gene are SGHRS and YFSETQ. The CDR3 spans 13 residues. The CDR3 DNA sequence: TGCGCCAGCAGCTGGGACAGGGGCTACGAGCAGTACTTC. Its translation is CASSWDRGYEQYF.

This chain joins TRBV5-4 and TRBJ1-2; D is possibly TRBD1 (6 bases). CDR3 size: 15 residues. V was pared by 4 bases and J by 8 bases, with 21 bases between. Germline CDR1 is SGHNT and CDR2 is YYREEE (reference sequence). CDR3 in DNA: TGTGCCAGCAGCCCGTACGGGGGGCTAGTGGGCGGCTACACCTTC. Its protein product is CASSPYGGLVGGYTF. The full variable domain, in which reference TRBV5-4 and TRBJ1-2 provide the parts outside the CDR3, is ETGVTQSPTHLIKTRGQQVTLRCSSQSGHNTVSWYQQALGQGPQFIFQYYREEENGRGNFPPRFSGLQFPNYSSELNVNALELDDSALYLCASSPYGGLVGGYTFGSGTRLTVV.